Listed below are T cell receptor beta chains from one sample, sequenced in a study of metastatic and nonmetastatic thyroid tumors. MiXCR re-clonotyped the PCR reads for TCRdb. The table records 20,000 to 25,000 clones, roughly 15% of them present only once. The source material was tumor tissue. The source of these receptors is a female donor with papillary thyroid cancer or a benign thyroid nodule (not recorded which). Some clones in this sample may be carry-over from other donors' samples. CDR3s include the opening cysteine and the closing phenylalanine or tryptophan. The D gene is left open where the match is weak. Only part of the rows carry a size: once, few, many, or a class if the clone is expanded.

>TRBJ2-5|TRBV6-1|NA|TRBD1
TGTGCCAGCAGCTTCGACAGGGCCGAAGAGACCCAGTACTTC
CASSFDRAEETQYF
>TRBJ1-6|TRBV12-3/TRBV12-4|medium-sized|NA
TGTGCCAGCAGTCTACAGAATTCACCCCTCCACTTT
CASSLQNSPLHF
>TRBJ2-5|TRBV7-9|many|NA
TGTGCCAGCAGCTTACAGGATTCTCAAGAGACCCAGTACTTC
CASSLQDSQETQYF
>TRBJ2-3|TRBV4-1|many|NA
TGCGCCAGCAGCCAGTTGGCTGGGTCTACAGATACGCAGTATTTT
CASSQLAGSTDTQYF
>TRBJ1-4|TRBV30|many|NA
TGTGCCTGCCCCGGGGGGGTCGTCGAAAAACTGTTTTTT
CACPGGVVEKLFF
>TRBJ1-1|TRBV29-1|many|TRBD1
TGCAGCGTGGCAGCTACAGGGGGGGCTGAAGCTTTCTTT
CSVAATGGAEAFF
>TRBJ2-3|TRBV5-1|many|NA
TGCGCCAGCACCCGTGGGGGGCCGGGGGATACGCAGTATTTT
CASTRGGPGDTQYF
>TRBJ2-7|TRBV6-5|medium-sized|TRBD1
TGTGCCAGCAGTTACCAGGGACAGGGCGTGGGGGAGCAGTACTTC
CASSYQGQGVGEQYF
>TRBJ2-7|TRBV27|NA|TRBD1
TGTGCCAGCAGTTTACCCCGGGACAGTTACTACGAGCAGTACTTC
CASSLPRDSYYEQYF
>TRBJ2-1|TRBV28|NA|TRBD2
TGTGCCAGCAGTCCCACTTACCTAGCGGGATGCTACAATGGGCAGTTCTTC
CASSPTYLAGCYNGQFF
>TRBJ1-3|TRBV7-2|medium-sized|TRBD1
TGTGCCAGCAGCTTATCATGGGGACAGCTACGCTCTGGAAACACCATATATTTT
CASSLSWGQLRSGNTIYF
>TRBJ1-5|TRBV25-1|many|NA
TGTGCCAGCAGTTTGTTGGGGCCAACAGGATTTCAGCAGGGCAATCAGCCCCAGCATTTT
CASSLLGPTGFQQGNQPQHF
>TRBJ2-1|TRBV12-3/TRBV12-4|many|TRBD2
TGTGCCAGCAGTAGGACTAGCGGGAGTTTCTCTGAGCAGTTCTTC
CASSRTSGSFSEQFF
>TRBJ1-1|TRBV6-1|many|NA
TGTGCCAGCAGCGCATACAAAAACCCTAACACTGAAGCTTTCTTT
CASSAYKNPNTEAFF
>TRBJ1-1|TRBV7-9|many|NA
TGTGCCAGCAGCTTTAGGGGGAACACTGAAGCTTTCTTT
CASSFRGNTEAFF
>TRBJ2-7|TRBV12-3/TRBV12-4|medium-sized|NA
TGTGCCAGCAGTTACCGCCGACTGAACGAGCAGTACTTC
CASSYRRLNEQYF
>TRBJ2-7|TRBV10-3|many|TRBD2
TGTGCCATCAGTGAAAGCGGGGGGTTCTACGAGCAGTACTTC
CAISESGGFYEQYF
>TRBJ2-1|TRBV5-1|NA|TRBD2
TGCGCCAGCAGCTTGGCGCTTAGCGGGCGGTCCAATGAGCAGTTCTTC
CASSLALSGRSNEQFF
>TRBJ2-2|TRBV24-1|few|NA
TGTGCCACCAGTAGGACCGGCGATCTGTTTTTT
CATSRTGDLFF
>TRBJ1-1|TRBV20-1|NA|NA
TGCAGTGCTAGATATTCTACAGGGCTGAACACTGAATCTTTCTTT
CSARYSTGLNTESFF
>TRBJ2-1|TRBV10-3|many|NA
TGTGCCATCAGTGAGTCGAATGAGCAGTTCTTC
CAISESNEQFF
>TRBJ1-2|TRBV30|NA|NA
TGTGCCTGTAAGACTCCCGGGACATCTTCCTATGGCTACACCTTC
CACKTPGTSSYGYTF
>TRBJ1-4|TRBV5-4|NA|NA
TGTGCCAGCAGCTTCGGGTTCGGGGCAACTAATGAAAAACTGTTTTTT
CASSFGFGATNEKLFF
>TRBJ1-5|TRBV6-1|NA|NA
TGTGCCATCGGGGGGGCCTTTCGGCCCCAGCATTTT
CAIGGAFRPQHF